This T cell receptor beta chain was captured in a study of T-cell reconstitution after alpha-beta-depleted transplantation in children (dated by TCRdb to about 2016). Turning to the overall study: The study quantitatively tracked T-cell immune reconstitution after TCRalphabeta/CD19-depleted allogeneic hematopoietic cell transplantation in children using TCR repertoire profiling.

Overall results and qualifications from the work: Apparently early alphabetaT-cell count recovery about two months after transplant reportedly relied on only several hundred rapidly expanded clones derived from non-depleted graft cells. Hyperexpanded clone frequencies declined over subsequent months; after one year, T-cell counts and TCRbeta diversity were mostly attributed to newly produced T cells. In some patients, the high TCRbeta diversity seen at day 60 was put down to recipient T cells and intrathymic progenitors that had survived conditioning.

Ten or more counts support this clonotype. Its antigen has not been determined. Nothing much larger sits one base from this clone, and base qualities are not available. Germline trimming amounts to 4 bases on V and 0 bases on J, with 20 as the count of junction bases outside the gene matches. Counted from cysteine to phenylalanine, this CDR3 has 21 amino acids. Only CDR3 DNA is held: 63 bases, read in frame from base 1. Receptor libraries were prepared by PCR. Sequencing used an Illumina HiSeq 2500. TCR libraries were prepared with molecular barcoding, using unique molecular identifiers to normalize TCRbeta repertoire quantification. The public sequencing data were trimmed at Q25 with fastp and processed into clonotypes with MiXCR by TCRdb, which kept only in-frame beta chains. Each CDR3 protein gets just one entry, which takes the most common genes and DNA from the rows behind it. This sample gives approximately 500,000 distinct CDR3 sequences in total; about 10% of them show up just once. 2% to 2.5% of the sample goes to the ten largest clones.

The sample's treatment or condition label, decoded: allogeneic hematopoietic cell transplantation with graft depleted of TCRalphabeta T cells and CD19 B cells. The children who served as transplant recipients had been given grafts of TCRalphabeta/CD19-depleted allogeneic hematopoietic cells. Specimen: PBMCs, collected before TCRalphabeta/CD19-depleted stem cell transplant. This TCR was sampled from a child aged 2 to 10 with inherited bone marrow failure, due to receive a stem cell transplant. The chain uses TRBV12-3 or TRBV12-4 and TRBJ2-1; a stretch of 8 junction bases matches TRBD2. CDR3 protein: CASSSSLGGRRLHSSYNEQFF. Read as DNA, the sequence is TGTGCCAGCAGTTCCTCCCTGGGCGGGAGGCGACTTCATAGCTCCTACAATGAGCAGTTCTTC.